This T cell receptor beta chain was captured by sequencing in a study of PD-1 blockade in classical Hodgkin lymphoma. In regard to this clone: The antigen remains undetermined.

Trimming left V 6 bases short and J 10 bases short, with 14 bases between. Per germline, CDR1 MNHEY and CDR2 SMNVEV (reference sequence). The CDR3 loop spans 12 amino acids. Relapses following autologous stem cell transplantation were seen in all patients, with brentuximab vedotin exposure varying. Applied to thawed PBMCs, magnetic negative selection was the method used to isolate CD8+ T cells. General study results and limits: Complete responders started with a diversity level that resembled newly diagnosed patients at baseline. Lower baseline TCR diversity was reported for newly diagnosed patients than for healthy donors. Exclusion removed patients who began nivolumab under 1 year after ASCT.

Clones were read by immunoSEQ multiplex PCR, and TCRdb kept only the in-frame ones, dropping some. The sample holds more than 5,500 clones, less than 55% seen once. Sequences were derived from CD8+ T cells from blood, sampled at baseline. This clonotype originated in a human donor with classical Hodgkin lymphoma. The chain carries TRBV27 and TRBJ2-3; D may be TRBD1 or TRBD2 (5 bases each). The CDR3, as DNA: TGTGCCAGCAGCGAGGGGAGCCGGCCGCAGTATTTT. Translating gives CASSEGSRPQYF.